A single sample is the source of the 27 T cell receptor beta chains below, sequenced in a study of T-cell reconstitution after alpha-beta-depleted transplantation in children. A library of TCRbeta sequences, prepared with unique molecular identifiers, was generated. Each CDR3 protein gets one entry after TCRdb re-called the PCR reads with MiXCR. The repertoire holds some 500,000 distinct CDR3 sequences, with around 20% as singletons. The sample consisted of PBMCs from the stem cell graft donor, taken from the stem cell graft. The receptors were sampled from a human donor who donated a stem cell graft to a child with acute lymphoblastic leukemia.

This clonotype occurred a few times. The chain combines TRBV10-3 with TRBJ1-1, with D perhaps TRBD1 (5 bases). This CDR3 spans 14 amino acids. The V gene lost 8 bases and the J gene lost 0 bases, with 13 bases spanning the gap. CDR1 is ENHRY, CDR2 SYGVKD, per germline. The CDR3 DNA sequence: TGTGCCATCGCGACCGGGACTTTGAACACTGAAGCTTTCTTT. Translated: CAIATGTLNTEAFF.

This clonotype was recorded a few times. The chain combines TRBV20-1 with TRBJ2-7; 11 bases match TRBD1. Per germline, CDR1 DFQATT and CDR2 SNEGSKA (reference sequence). The trim removed 6 bases at V and 4 bases at J, leaving 8 bases unmatched. This CDR3 is built from 14 residues. In DNA form, the CDR3 reads TGCAGTGCGCCGCGGACAGGGGGCATTTACGAGCAGTACTTC. It codes for CSAPRTGGIYEQYF.

This clonotype was found a few times. This sequence joins TRBV5-6 and TRBJ2-7, with D possibly matching TRBD2 (7 bases). This CDR3 has 14 residues. Between the trimmed V and J ends, which lost 0 bases and 7 bases, there was a span of 14 bases. Germline CDR1 SGHDT, CDR2 YYEEEE. This CDR3 is CASSLEAGAAEQYF. The DNA for the CDR3 is TGTGCCAGCAGCTTGGAGGCGGGGGCGGCGGAGCAGTACTTC.

The chain links TRBV5-1 to TRBJ1-5, with D hard to call. Trimming cost V 4 bases and J 9 bases, with 14 bases left between them. CDR1 is SGHRS and CDR2 is YFSETQ in the germline V gene. There are 13 residues in the CDR3. For the CDR3, the DNA is TGCGCCAGCAGCCTTACTGGACTAACGCCCCAGCATTTT. Residues: CASSLTGLTPQHF.

This clonotype occurred a few times. The CDR3 loop is CASSHAGGTDTQYF. CDR3 DNA sequence: TGTGCCAGCAGCCATGCTGGGGGCACAGATACGCAGTATTTT. The V and J genes are TRBV11-2 and TRBJ2-3; D unresolved. Trimming left V 5 bases short and J 1 base short, with 10 bases between. In germline, CDR1 is SGHAT, CDR2 FQNNGV. This CDR3 has 14 residues.

This clonotype has more than one count but fewer than ten. The chain carries TRBV29-1 and TRBJ2-7; 9 bases align to TRBD1. V shed 2 bases, J shed 7 bases, and the junction held 6 bases outside the gene matches. From germline, CDR1 is SQVTM and CDR2 ANQGSEA. The CDR3 runs 13 residues. CDR3 sequence (DNA): TGCAGCGTTGAACACGGACAGGGGTGGGAGCAGTACTTC. Its translation is CSVEHGQGWEQYF.

In DNA form, the CDR3 reads TGCAGTGCTAGAGCCGCCGACGAAAAACTGTTTTTT. It yields the protein CSARAADEKLFF. This rearrangement joins TRBV20-1 to TRBJ1-4, with D unclear. The length of the CDR3 is 12 residues. Trimming took off 1 base at V and 8 bases at J, with 8 bases between the two ends. The germline V gene encodes CDR1 DFQATT and CDR2 SNEGSKA (reference sequence).

This clonotype has more than one count but fewer than ten. The rearrangement links TRBV4-2 to TRBJ2-7; D is tentatively TRBD1 or TRBD2 (5 bases each). There are 15 residues in the CDR3. Germline V gene sequence: CDR1 LGHNA, CDR2 YNFKEQ. The germline V and J ends were trimmed by 0 bases and 2 bases, with 11 bases remaining between them. DNA of the CDR3: TGTGCCAGCAGCCAAGAATCGGTGGGGGCCTACGAGCAGTACTTC. Encoded protein: CASSQESVGAYEQYF.

V and J are TRBV27 and TRBJ1-5; no firm D call. The V gene lost 3 bases and the J gene lost 7 bases, with 19 bases spanning the gap. The germline gives CDR1 MNHEY, CDR2 SMNVEV (reference sequence). CDR3 length equals 16 residues. The CDR3 is CASSFSGLTNNQPQHF. The CDR3 coding sequence is TGTGCCAGCAGTTTCTCGGGCCTCACCAATAACCAGCCCCAGCATTTT.

The chain joins TRBV18 to TRBJ2-5; no firm D call. Per germline, CDR1 KGHSH and CDR2 LQKENI. V gave up 5 bases and J gave up 5 bases, with 9 bases separating them. The CDR3 spans 12 residues. CDR3 bases: TGTGCCAGCTCAACAGTTGGCGAGACCCAGTACTTC. Protein product: CASSTVGETQYF.

This clonotype was found once. The CDR3 loop reads CASSILTSGYNEQFF. The CDR3 DNA reads TGTGCCAGCAGTATATTGACTAGCGGTTACAATGAGCAGTTCTTC. This sequence joins TRBV2 and TRBJ2-1; TRBD2 aligns across 9 bases. Germline CDR1 is SNHLY and CDR2 is FYNNEI. The V gene end was trimmed by 5 bases and the J gene end by 4 bases; junction bases not matched to a gene: 6. The CDR3 extends over 15 amino acids.

The rearrangement uses TRBV6-5 and TRBJ2-1; a possible D gene is TRBD2 (6 bases). The CDR3 consists of 16 residues. The germline V gene has CDR1 MNHEY and CDR2 SVGAGI. The V end was cut by 3 bases, the J end by 3 bases, with 15 bases between. Here the CDR3 DNA reads TGTGCCAGCAGTTATCCTCGTCTCGGGAGCTACAATGAGCAGTTCTTC. This sequence encodes CASSYPRLGSYNEQFF.

V usage is TRBV5-1 and J usage is TRBJ2-7; D not resolved. The V gene lost 0 bases and the J gene lost 6 bases, with 10 bases spanning the gap. The germline gives CDR1 SGHRS, CDR2 YFSETQ. The CDR3 is 13 residues long. The CDR3 coding sequence is TGCGCCAGCAGCTTGGATCGTGTGGCCGAGCAGTACTTC. Protein: CASSLDRVAEQYF.

The DNA of the CDR3 is TGCAGCGTTGATCTTATCGAGGGGTGGTATGGCTACACCTTC. Translated, it gives CSVDLIEGWYGYTF. The chain uses TRBV29-1 and TRBJ1-2; the D gene is possibly TRBD1 (5 bases). V gave up 3 bases and J gave up 5 bases, with 16 bases separating them. Germline assignment: CDR1 SQVTM and CDR2 ANQGSEA. This CDR3 has 14 amino acids.

This clonotype was detected only a few times. The chain uses TRBV29-1 and TRBJ2-7; D unresolved. This CDR3 is built from 14 residues. V was clipped by 6 bases and J by 0 bases, with 15 bases between them. Germline values: CDR1 SQVTM, CDR2 ANQGSEA. The CDR3 here is CSVVGPVSSYEQYF. CDR3 nucleotides: TGCAGCGTCGTGGGTCCAGTTTCCTCCTACGAGCAGTACTTC.

This sequence joins TRBV4-2 and TRBJ2-1; TRBD1 or TRBD2 may be the D gene (5 bases each). Trimming left V 2 bases short and J 7 bases short, with 12 bases between. Looked up from germline, CDR1 is LGHNA and CDR2 is YNFKEQ. The CDR3 spans 14 residues. CDR3 sequence reads: CASSQLEGKNEQFF. CDR3 bases: TGTGCCAGCAGCCAACTAGAGGGGAAAAATGAGCAGTTCTTC.

The chain recombines TRBV11-2 with TRBJ2-2; TRBD2 matches at 7 bases. V trimming: 1 base; J trimming: 4 bases; junction bases outside the gene matches: 3. The germline V gene encodes CDR1 SGHAT and CDR2 FQNNGV. The length of the CDR3 is 15 residues. The CDR3 is CASSLVAGVTGELFF. The CDR3, as DNA: TGTGCCAGCAGCTTAGTGGCGGGAGTCACCGGGGAGCTGTTTTTT. The full variable domain, with the rest looked up from reference TRBV11-2 and TRBJ2-2, is EAGVAQSPRYKIIEKRQSVAFWCNPISGHATLYWYQQILGQGPKLLIQFQNNGVVDDSQLPKDRFSAERLKGVDSTLKIQPAKLEDSAVYLCASSLVAGVTGELFFGEGSRLTVL.

The rearrangement links TRBV20-1 to TRBJ1-5, with TRBD1 matching over 9 bases. J gave up 0 bases and V 3 bases, and 12 bases lay outside the gene matches. Per germline, CDR1 DFQATT and CDR2 SNEGSKA (reference sequence). This CDR3 has 18 amino acids. The CDR3 region is CSASQEGQGVYSNQPQHF. The CDR3 bases are TGCAGTGCTAGTCAGGAGGGACAGGGAGTGTATAGCAATCAGCCCCAGCATTTT.

The chain employs TRBV20-1 and TRBJ1-2; perhaps TRBD1 as D (5 bases). Germline V gene sequence: CDR1 DFQATT, CDR2 SNEGSKA (reference sequence). The germline V and J ends were trimmed by 1 base and 4 bases, with 7 bases remaining between them. The length of the CDR3 is 12 residues. The CDR3 loop reads CSARGTLYGYTF. The CDR3 DNA sequence: TGCAGTGCTAGAGGGACACTCTATGGCTACACCTTC.

This chain links TRBV29-1 with TRBJ2-1, with 12 bases that match TRBD2. The CDR3 sequence is 14 residues long. The germline V gene encodes CDR1 SQVTM and CDR2 ANQGSEA. V lost 6 bases to trimming and J lost 7 bases; unmatched junction nucleotides: 7. DNA for the CDR3: TGCAGCGTGCCGACTAGCGGGAGTTGGAATGAGCAGTTCTTC. It translates to CSVPTSGSWNEQFF.

The V call is TRBV5-1, the J call TRBJ2-1; a weak D match, TRBD2 (7 bases). The CDR3 covers 19 residues. The V gene's germline CDR1 is SGHRS and CDR2 YFSETQ. Deletions cut 4 bases from V and 4 bases from J, with 27 bases between. The chain's CDR3 is CASSPQGSGKNLGYNEQFF. CDR3 in DNA: TGCGCCAGCAGCCCCCAGGGGAGCGGGAAAAATCTGGGATACAATGAGCAGTTCTTC.

J is TRBJ2-7 and V is TRBV20-1; possibly TRBD1 or TRBD2 for D (6 bases each). Germline assignment: CDR1 DFQATT and CDR2 SNEGSKA (reference sequence). V lost 3 bases and J lost 0, with 18 bases in between. The CDR3 has 16 residues. The CDR3 DNA is TGCAGTGCTAGTCCAATGGGGGGACACCGCTCCTACGAGCAGTACTTC. The encoded protein is CSASPMGGHRSYEQYF.

This clonotype turned up a few times. This chain connects TRBV5-1 to TRBJ2-7, with a tentative D call TRBD1 (5 bases). The germline V gene has CDR1 SGHRS and CDR2 YFSETQ. CDR3 length equals 13 residues. The V end lost 7 bases, the J end lost 0 bases, and 11 bases lay between the germline ends. The CDR3, as DNA: TGCGCCAGCGGACACGCGGACTCCTACGAGCAGTACTTC. Residues: CASGHADSYEQYF.

The table lists this clonotype with a count of one. The chain employs TRBV5-6 and TRBJ2-7; weak D call: TRBD2 (6 bases). CDR3 length equals 14 residues. The V end was cut by 0 bases, the J end by 5 bases, with 12 bases between. CDR1 SGHDT and CDR2 YYEEEE come from the germline V gene. Here the CDR3 reads CASSLDLASHEQYF. CDR3 in DNA: TGTGCCAGCAGCTTGGATCTAGCGTCGCACGAGCAGTACTTC.

This clonotype was seen only a few times. The rearrangement joins TRBV6-5 to TRBJ2-3; possible D gene TRBD2, 6 bases. Between the trimmed V and J ends, which lost 0 bases and 4 bases, there was a span of 14 bases. The CDR3 consists of 16 residues. Germline CDR1 and CDR2: MNHEY and SVGAGI. The CDR3 region is CASSYSTGTRADTQYF. The DNA of the CDR3 is TGTGCCAGCAGTTACTCGACGGGGACTCGGGCAGATACGCAGTATTTT.

The chain employs TRBV20-1 and TRBJ2-7; 10 bases fit TRBD1. V lost 6 bases to trimming and J lost 2 bases; unmatched junction nucleotides: 7. The germline V gene has CDR1 DFQATT and CDR2 SNEGSKA (reference sequence). CDR3 size: 14 residues. Here the CDR3 reads CSAWDRGFAYEQYF. DNA for the CDR3: TGCAGTGCCTGGGACAGGGGCTTTGCCTACGAGCAGTACTTC.

There are a few counts of this clonotype. The J gene is TRBJ2-1, the V gene TRBV24-1, with TRBD2 matching 8 bases. Germline lookup yields CDR1 KGHDR and CDR2 SFDVKD. The CDR3 totals 16 residues. Trimming removed 1 base from V and 6 bases from J; junction bases left unmatched: 7. CDR3 coding DNA: TGTGCCACCAGTGATTTCGGGACTAGTGCTATCAATGAGCAGTTCTTC. This codes for CATSDFGTSAINEQFF.